This T cell receptor (beta chain) was sequenced for a study of shared clonotypes between healthy human individuals. Study-level background: CD4 naive and memory got three plates each, CD8 naive two, CD8 memory one.

The table came from immunoSEQ multiplex PCR; TCRdb's copy has only in-frame clones and leaves some out. The sample includes some 2.4 million clones, 93% of them seen just once. The donors, healthy adults who were HIV-negative, had experienced no recent acute infections or vaccinations. Subsets obtained from CD4+ cells comprised CD45RA+ naive and CD45RA-negative memory cells. Losses at the gene ends were 5 bases for V and 7 bases for J; bases not matched to a gene: 12. This CDR3 has 15 residues. The germline V gene encodes CDR1 MDHEN and CDR2 SYDVKM. The specimen sequenced was naive CD4+ T cells from PBMCs. Specified subset: CD45RA+ positively selected. V usage is TRBV28 and J usage is TRBJ1-1; 8 nucleotides match TRBD1. The receptor comes from a man younger than 35 in good health. Some clones in this sample may be carry-over from other donors' samples. CDR3 in amino acids: CASSPRPGQAGEAFF. DNA for the CDR3: TGTGCCAGCAGTCCCCGCCCGGGACAGGCTGGTGAAGCTTTCTTT. The whole variable domain, filled in from reference TRBV28 and TRBJ1-1, reads DVKVTQSSRYLVKRTGEKVFLECVQDMDHENMFWYRQDPGLGLRLIYFSYDVKMKEKGDIPEGYSVSREKKERFSLILESASTNQTSMYLCASSPRPGQAGEAFFGQGTRLTVV.